This T cell receptor (beta chain) was captured in a study of CD8 T cells in ankylosing spondylitis. MiXCR was run by TCRdb on the 5' RACE reads, yielding one entry per CDR3 protein. The sample includes roughly 160,000 distinct CDR3 sequences, around a tenth seen only once; the top ten take approximately 15%. CDR1 is SGHNT, CDR2 YYREEE, per germline (reference sequence). The CDR3 totals 12 residues. V gave up 0 bases and J gave up 5 bases, with 4 bases separating them. The sample was blood, either unsorted or a sorted T cell fraction (not recorded which). This clonotype was sampled from a female donor with ankylosing spondylitis or in good health (not recorded which). The J gene is TRBJ2-3, the V gene TRBV5-4; D is undetermined. CDR3 sequence reads: CASSLGRDTQYF. CDR3 nucleotides: TGTGCCAGCAGCTTGGGTCGAGATACGCAGTATTTT.